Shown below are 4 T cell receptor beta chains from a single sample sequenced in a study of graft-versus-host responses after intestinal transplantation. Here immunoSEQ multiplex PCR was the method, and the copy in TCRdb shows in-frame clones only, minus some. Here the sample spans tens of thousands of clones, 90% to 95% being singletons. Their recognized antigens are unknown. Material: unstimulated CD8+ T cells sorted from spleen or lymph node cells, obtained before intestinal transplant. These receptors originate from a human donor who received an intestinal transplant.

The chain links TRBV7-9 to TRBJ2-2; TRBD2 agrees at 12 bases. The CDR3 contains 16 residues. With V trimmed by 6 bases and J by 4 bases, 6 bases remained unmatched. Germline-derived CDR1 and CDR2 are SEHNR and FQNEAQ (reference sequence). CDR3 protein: CASRTTSGGLTGELFF. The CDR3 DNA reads TGTGCCAGCAGAACTACTAGCGGGGGGCTCACCGGGGAGCTGTTTTTT.

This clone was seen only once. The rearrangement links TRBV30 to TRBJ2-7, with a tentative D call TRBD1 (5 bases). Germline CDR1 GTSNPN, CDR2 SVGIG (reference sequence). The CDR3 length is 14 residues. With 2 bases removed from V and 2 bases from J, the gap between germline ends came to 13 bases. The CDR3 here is CAWSTGRVAYEQYF. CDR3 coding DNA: TGTGCCTGGAGTACGGGCAGGGTGGCCTACGAGCAGTACTTC.

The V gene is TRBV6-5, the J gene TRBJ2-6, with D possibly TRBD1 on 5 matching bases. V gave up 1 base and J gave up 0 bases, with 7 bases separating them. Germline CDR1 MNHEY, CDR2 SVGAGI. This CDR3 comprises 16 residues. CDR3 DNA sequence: TGTGCCAGCAGTTACTTTGACAGCTCTGGGGCCAACGTCCTGACTTTC. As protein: CASSYFDSSGANVLTF.

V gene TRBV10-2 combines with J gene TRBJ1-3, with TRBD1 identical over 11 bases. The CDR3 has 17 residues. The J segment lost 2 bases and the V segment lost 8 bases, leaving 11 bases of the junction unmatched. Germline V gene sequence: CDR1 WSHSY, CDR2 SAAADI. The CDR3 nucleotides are TGCGCCAGCCGGACAGGGGGCCCTTCTGGGCCTGGAAACACCATATATTTT. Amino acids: CASRTGGPSGPGNTIYF.